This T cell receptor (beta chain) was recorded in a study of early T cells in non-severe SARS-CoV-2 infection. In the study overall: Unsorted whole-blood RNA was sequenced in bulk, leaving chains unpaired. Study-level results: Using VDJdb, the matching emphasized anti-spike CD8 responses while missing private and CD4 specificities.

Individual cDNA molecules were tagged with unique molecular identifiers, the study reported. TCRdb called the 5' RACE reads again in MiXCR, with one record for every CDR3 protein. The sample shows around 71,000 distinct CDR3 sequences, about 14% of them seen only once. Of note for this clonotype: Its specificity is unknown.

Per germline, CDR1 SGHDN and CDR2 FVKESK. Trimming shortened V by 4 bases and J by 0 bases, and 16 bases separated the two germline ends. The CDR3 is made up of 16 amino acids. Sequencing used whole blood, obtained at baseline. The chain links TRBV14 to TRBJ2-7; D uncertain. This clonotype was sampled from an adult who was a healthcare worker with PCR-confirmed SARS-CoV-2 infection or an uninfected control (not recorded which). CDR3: CASSPGRLLSSYEQYF. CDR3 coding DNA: TGTGCCAGCAGCCCCGGAAGGCTACTGAGCTCCTACGAGCAGTACTTC.